These T cell receptor beta chains were read from a single sample in a study of early T cells in non-severe SARS-CoV-2 infection. TCRdb used MiXCR to reprocess the 5' RACE reads, holding one entry per CDR3 protein. The profile covers around 80,000 distinct CDR3 sequences, with about an eighth appearing a single time and about 3.4% taken by the ten largest. Sequenced sample: whole blood. The receptors here all came from an adult who was a healthcare worker with PCR-confirmed SARS-CoV-2 infection or an uninfected control (not recorded which). CDR3s include the opening cysteine and the closing phenylalanine or tryptophan. Each record gives: V gene, D gene, J gene, clone size, CDR3 DNA, CDR3 protein. D genes are given only for firm matches. Clone size is stated in some rows and not others, as once, few, many or a class when expanded.

>TRBV12-3/TRBV12-4|TRBD1|TRBJ2-7|few
TGTGCCAGCAGCCGCCGGGACAGGGGGCACGAGCAGTACTTC
CASSRRDRGHEQYF
>TRBV29-1|-|TRBJ2-7|many
TGCAGCGTTGAAGATAAGGGGGTCCACGAGCAGTACTTC
CSVEDKGVHEQYF
>TRBV2|TRBD2|TRBJ2-7|-
TGTGCCAGCAGCCGGACTAGCGGGAGCCCGTCCTACGAGCAGTACTTC
CASSRTSGSPSYEQYF
>TRBV19|TRBD2|TRBJ2-3|-
TGTGCCAGTAGTACGGGGCTAGCGGGAGTCGTTGGCACAGATACGCAGTATTTT
CASSTGLAGVVGTDTQYF
>TRBV11-3|-|TRBJ2-2|few
TGTGCCAGCAGCTTAGGAGGGGACGGTCCCGGGGAGCTGTTTTTT
CASSLGGDGPGELFF
>TRBV20-1|-|TRBJ2-1|many
TGCAGTGACAGGGCGGGAGTCCGTAATGAGCAGTTCTTC
CSDRAGVRNEQFF
>TRBV5-6|TRBD1|TRBJ2-7|few
TGTGCCAGCAGCCGACAGGGGTTGGGGACCTACGAGCAGTACTTC
CASSRQGLGTYEQYF
>TRBV27|-|TRBJ1-5|few
TGTGCCAGCAGATCCGGAGGGGGTCATAGCAATCAGCCCCAGCATTTT
CASRSGGGHSNQPQHF
>TRBV6-1|TRBD2|TRBJ2-1|few
TGTGCCAGCAGTGGCACATGGGCCCCGGGACTAGCGACGGCTGAGCAGTTCTTC
CASSGTWAPGLATAEQFF
>TRBV20-1|-|TRBJ1-1|once
TGCAGTGCTAGGGCAGGGTCGTCCACTGAAGCTTTCTTT
CSARAGSSTEAFF
>TRBV27|-|TRBJ2-7|-
TGTGCCAGCAGTTCTCCGGGACGGGTTTACGAGCAGTACTTC
CASSSPGRVYEQYF
>TRBV27|TRBD2|TRBJ2-3|few
TGTGCCAGCAGTTTACTGGCTAGCGGATTCACAGATACGCAGTATTTT
CASSLLASGFTDTQYF
>TRBV20-1|TRBD2|TRBJ2-3|many
TGCAGCGGGACGATAGTTGGGAGGAGGATAATCAGCGGGAGAGGCACAGATACGCAGTATTTT
CSGTIVGRRIISGRGTDTQYF